This TCR beta chain was sequenced for a study of shared clonotypes between healthy human individuals. J lost 7 bases, V lost 0 bases, and 7 bases had no gene match. Germline assignment: CDR1 GTSNPN and CDR2 SVGIG (reference sequence). The CDR3 contains 14 residues. Clones were read by immunoSEQ multiplex PCR, and TCRdb kept only the in-frame ones, dropping some. The repertoire includes 650,000 to 800,000 clones, roughly two thirds of them detected once, and approximately 2% sits in the top ten. The chain is built from TRBV30 and TRBJ2-7; 9 bases fit TRBD2. The material sequenced was memory CD4+ T cells sorted from blood. Subset here: CD45RA-negative fraction. This receptor was identified in a woman aged 30 to 39 in good health. This CDR3 is CAWSVKAGGGEQYF. As DNA, the CDR3 is TGTGCCTGGAGTGTAAAAGCGGGAGGTGGAGAGCAGTACTTC. The full variable domain, completed using reference TRBV30 and TRBJ2-7, is SQTIHQWPATLVQPVGSPLSLECTVEGTSNPNLYWYRQAAGRGLQLLFYSVGIGQISSEVPQNLSASRPQDRQFILSSKKLLLSDSGFYLCAWSVKAGGGEQYFGPGTRLTVT.